This is a list of T cell receptor beta chains from one sample in a study of cytomegalovirus exposure and HLA in healthy donors. Data came from immunoSEQ multiplex PCR; TCRdb stores just in-frame clones and leaves some out. The sample gives about 110,000 clones, 80% to 90% of which show up once; about 1.6% is in the top ten. The sample taken for sequencing was PBMCs. These receptors originate from a man aged 45-65 years in good health and CMV-seronegative. Both conserved end residues are part of each CDR3. D genes are given only for firm matches. Not all rows give a size; the values are once, few, many and, for expanded clones, a class.

>TRBV9|TRBD1|TRBJ1-1|NA
TGTGCCAGCAGCACTCGACAGGGACCCACTGAAGCTTTCTTT
CASSTRQGPTEAFF
>TRBV19|TRBD1|TRBJ2-5|NA
TGTGCCAGTTCGTCAGGGGGCAGGGAGACCCAGTACTTC
CASSSGGRETQYF
>TRBV2|NA|TRBJ2-5|once
TGTGCCAGCAGTGAAGACAGGATCCAAGAGACCCAGTACTTC
CASSEDRIQETQYF
>TRBV29-1|NA|TRBJ2-1|NA
TGCAGCGTTGAACGTGGGGGGGCCGGGGAGCAGTTCTTC
CSVERGGAGEQFF
>TRBV19|NA|TRBJ2-3|NA
TGTGCCAGCAGTATCGGGGGTGGCACAGATACGCAGTATTTT
CASSIGGGTDTQYF
>TRBV5-1|TRBD1|TRBJ1-2|NA
TGCGCCAGCAGCTTGGCGGGACAGGGGGTGTATGGCTACACCTTC
CASSLAGQGVYGYTF
>TRBV9|TRBD1|TRBJ1-1|NA
TGTGCCAGCAGCTTAGGGGGCAGGGGAAACACTGAAGCTTTCTTT
CASSLGGRGNTEAFF
>TRBV27|TRBD1|TRBJ1-2|NA
TGTGCCAGCAGTCCGGAGGACAGGTCAGCTAACTATGGCTACACCTTC
CASSPEDRSANYGYTF
>TRBV5-6|TRBD2|TRBJ2-7|NA
TGTGCCAGCAGCGTGCGGACTAGCGGCTTCTCCTACGAGCAGTACTTC
CASSVRTSGFSYEQYF
>TRBV7-9|TRBD2|TRBJ2-5|NA
TGTGCCAGCAGCCCGGGACTAGCAGAGACCCAGTACTTC
CASSPGLAETQYF
>TRBV27|NA|TRBJ1-6|NA
TGTGCCAGCAGTCGCGGGGGGGGGTGGGCTTATAATTCACCCCTCCACTTT
CASSRGGGWAYNSPLHF
>TRBV5-1|NA|TRBJ2-5|NA
TGCGCCAGCAGCTTCACTAGAAAAGAGACCCAGTACTTC
CASSFTRKETQYF
>TRBV29-1|NA|TRBJ2-6|NA
TGCAGCGTTGGGCCCGGTTACAGTGGGGCCAACGTCCTGACTTTC
CSVGPGYSGANVLTF
>TRBV28|NA|TRBJ1-1|NA
TGTGCCAGCAGTCACCGAGCTGAACCGAACACTGAAGCTTTCTTT
CASSHRAEPNTEAFF
>TRBV27|TRBD2|TRBJ2-1|once
TGTGCCAGCAGTCTCACTAGCGGGGGGGTCGGTGAGCAGTTCTTC
CASSLTSGGVGEQFF
>TRBV6-5|NA|TRBJ2-2|NA
TGTGCCAGCAGCCCAGGGTCCGGGGAGCTGTTTTTT
CASSPGSGELFF
>TRBV29-1|TRBD2|TRBJ2-3|NA
TGCAGCGTCCGGGGCCAAATGGGCGGGGGGGCGGATACGCAGTATTTT
CSVRGQMGGGADTQYF
>TRBV5-1|NA|TRBJ2-5|few
TGCGCCAGCAGCTTGGGCGCAGGGGAAGAGACCCAGTACTTC
CASSLGAGEETQYF
>TRBV5-5|NA|TRBJ1-5|NA
TGTGCCAGCAGCTTTTGGGGCAGGGGTGGGAATCAGCCCCAGCATTTT
CASSFWGRGGNQPQHF
>TRBV7-9|TRBD1|TRBJ1-6|NA
TGTTCCAGCAGCCCGACGGGGACAGGGGGAAATTCACCCCTCCACTTT
CSSSPTGTGGNSPLHF
>TRBV6-5|TRBD1|TRBJ1-6|NA
TGTGCCAGCACGCCGGGACAGGGGGCGGCACCCCTCCACTTT
CASTPGQGAAPLHF
>TRBV19|NA|TRBJ1-5|NA
TGTGCCAGTAGTATAGATAGAAGGACACATTTT
CASSIDRRTHF
>TRBV7-2|NA|TRBJ1-6|once
TGTGCCAGCAGCTTAAACAGGCAAGGTTCACCCCTCCACTTT
CASSLNRQGSPLHF
>TRBV6-5|NA|TRBJ1-1|NA
TGTGCCAGCAGTTACCGCGGGGGCACTGAAGCTTTCTTT
CASSYRGGTEAFF
>TRBV30|TRBD2|TRBJ2-7|NA
TGTGCCTGGAGTGGTAGCGGGGGGGCTTACGAGCAGTACTTC
CAWSGSGGAYEQYF
>TRBV19|TRBD1|TRBJ1-4|NA
TGTGCCAGTAGTACGTCAGGGGGGCCTAATGAAAAACTGTTTTTT
CASSTSGGPNEKLFF
>TRBV5-8|TRBD2|TRBJ2-1|NA
TGTGCCAGCAGCCGCGGGACTAGCGGGGGCTACAATGAGCAGTTCTTC
CASSRGTSGGYNEQFF
>TRBV27|TRBD1|TRBJ1-3|NA
TGTGCCAGCAGTTCGGACAGGGGGCCTGGAAACACCATATATTTT
CASSSDRGPGNTIYF
>TRBV5-4|TRBD2|TRBJ2-5|NA
TGTGCCAGCAGCTCGTCTAGCGGGGGGGCAGAGACCCAGTACTTC
CASSSSSGGAETQYF
>TRBV30|NA|TRBJ1-2|NA
TGTGCCTGGAGCTCTGGGGCCATCTATGGCTACACCTTC
CAWSSGAIYGYTF
>TRBV13|NA|TRBJ2-7|NA
TGTGCCAGCAGCACCACACCAAGGGTCCCGGGGGAGCAGTACTTC
CASSTTPRVPGEQYF
>TRBV15|TRBD2|TRBJ2-1|NA
TGTGCCACCAGCAGAGGGGGAGGTGGGGGGGGGTACAATGAGCAGTTCTTC
CATSRGGGGGGYNEQFF
>TRBV2|NA|TRBJ2-7|NA
TGTGCCAGCAGTGAGGACAGCCCAATCTTCTACGAGCAGTACTTC
CASSEDSPIFYEQYF
>TRBV7-3|NA|TRBJ1-1|NA
TGTGCCAGCAGGTTTGCCCAGCGACAGTGGAACACTGAAGCTTTCTTT
CASRFAQRQWNTEAFF
>TRBV23-1|TRBD1|TRBJ2-7|NA
TGCGCCAGCAGTCCTCGGGACAGGGGCGACTTTAGCTCCTACGAGCAGTACTTC
CASSPRDRGDFSSYEQYF
>TRBV11-1|NA|TRBJ2-7|once
TGTGCCAGCAGCCCTGGAGGCACAGTAGGGATCTACGAGCAGTACTTC
CASSPGGTVGIYEQYF
>TRBV4-3|NA|TRBJ1-1|NA
TGCGCCAGCAGGGGCCGTGGTGAAGCTTTCTTT
CASRGRGEAFF
>TRBV27|NA|TRBJ1-4|once
TGTGCCAGCAGTCCATTGTTGACTCCCGGAGGCGAAAAACTGTTTTTT
CASSPLLTPGGEKLFF
>TRBV5-8|NA|TRBJ2-3|NA
TGTGCCAGCAGCTTTCGACTAGACTTCACAGATACGCAGTATTTT
CASSFRLDFTDTQYF
>TRBV7-3|NA|TRBJ2-3|NA
TGTGCCAGCAGCTCAACAGGCGGCGGTGGAGATACGCAGTATTTT
CASSSTGGGGDTQYF
>TRBV10-3|NA|TRBJ1-5|few
TGTGCCATCAAAAGGGGACTCGGGAATCAGCCCCAGCATTTT
CAIKRGLGNQPQHF
>TRBV7-9|TRBD2|TRBJ2-1|NA
TGTGCCAGCAGCCGGGGGTCCGGGGGGGCCTTATCCTCCTACAATGAGCAGTTCTTC
CASSRGSGGALSSYNEQFF
>TRBV6-1|NA|TRBJ1-2|NA
TGTGCCAGCAGGAACACAGGCTTCTATGGCTACACCTTC
CASRNTGFYGYTF
>TRBV9|NA|TRBJ1-2|NA
TGTGCCAGCAGCGTAGAGCCGAATGGTGGCTACACCTTC
CASSVEPNGGYTF
>TRBV10-3|NA|TRBJ1-6|NA
TGTGCCATCAGTGAGTCGAGGGATTCACCCCTCCACTTT
CAISESRDSPLHF
>TRBV2|TRBD2|TRBJ2-5|NA
TGTGCCAGCGGACTAGCGGGGGGCATAGGACAAGAGACCCAGTACTTC
CASGLAGGIGQETQYF
>TRBV6-1|TRBD1|TRBJ1-1|NA
TGTGCCAGCAGTCCACGACAGGGTTGGACTGAAGCTTTCTTT
CASSPRQGWTEAFF
>TRBV18|NA|TRBJ1-1|NA
TGTGCCAGCTCACCACTCCTTGACAGCATGAACACTGAAGCTTTCTTT
CASSPLLDSMNTEAFF
>TRBV5-1|TRBD2|TRBJ2-5|NA
TGCGCCAGCAGCTTAAGGACTAGCGGGACGGGGGAGACCCAGTACTTC
CASSLRTSGTGETQYF
>TRBV4-2|NA|TRBJ1-2|NA
TGTGCCAGCAGCCAAGGGGGCGCTAACTATGGCTACACCTTC
CASSQGGANYGYTF
>TRBV7-8|NA|TRBJ1-5|NA
TGTGCCAGCAGCGCCAGGAGGCCCACCGCCCGGCAGCCCCAGCATTTT
CASSARRPTARQPQHF
>TRBV6-1|NA|TRBJ2-7|NA
TGTGCCAGCAGTGATAGGACTTCCCCCTACGAGCAGTACTTC
CASSDRTSPYEQYF
>TRBV21-1|NA|TRBJ1-2|NA
TGTGCCAGCAGCAAGGACAGGGGGATTCGGGAGGGCTACACCTTC
CASSKDRGIREGYTF